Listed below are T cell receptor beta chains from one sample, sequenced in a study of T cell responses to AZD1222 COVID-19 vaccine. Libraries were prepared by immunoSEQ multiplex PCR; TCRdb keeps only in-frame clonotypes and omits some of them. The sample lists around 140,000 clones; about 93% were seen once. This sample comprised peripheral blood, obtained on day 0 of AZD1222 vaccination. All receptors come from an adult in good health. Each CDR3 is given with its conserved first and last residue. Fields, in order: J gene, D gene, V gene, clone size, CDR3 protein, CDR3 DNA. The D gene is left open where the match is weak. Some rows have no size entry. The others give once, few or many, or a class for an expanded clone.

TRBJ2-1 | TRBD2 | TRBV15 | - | CATSRERGWGSGAYNEQFF | TGTGCCACCAGCAGAGAAAGGGGCTGGGGTAGCGGGGCCTACAATGAGCAGTTCTTC
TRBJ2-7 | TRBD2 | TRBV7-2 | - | CASSLIAGVAPSYEQYF | TGTGCCAGCAGCTTAATAGCGGGAGTGGCCCCATCCTACGAGCAGTACTTC
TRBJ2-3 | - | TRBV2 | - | CASSPWRGLTDTQYF | TGTGCCAGCAGTCCGTGGAGGGGGCTCACAGATACGCAGTATTTT
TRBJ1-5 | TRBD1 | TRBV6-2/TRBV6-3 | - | CASSLAGQGQPQHF | TGTGCCAGCAGCCTAGCCGGACAGGGGCAGCCCCAGCATTTT
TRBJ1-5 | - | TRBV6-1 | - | CASSVYLADSNQPQHF | TGTGCCAGCAGTGTTTATCTGGCAGATAGCAATCAGCCCCAGCATTTT
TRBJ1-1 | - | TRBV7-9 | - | CAGQTDSNTEAFF | TGTGCCGGGCAAACGGACTCGAACACTGAAGCTTTCTTT
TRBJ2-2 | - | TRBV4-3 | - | CASSQDSTELYPGELFF | TGCGCCAGCAGCCAAGACTCCACGGAACTATATCCCGGGGAGCTGTTTTTT
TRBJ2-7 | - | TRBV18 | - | CASSTRGNEQYF | TGTGCCAGCTCAACCCGGGGGAACGAGCAGTACTTC
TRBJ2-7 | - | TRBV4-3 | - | CASSQVRQGAHEQYF | TGCGCCAGCAGCCAAGTTAGGCAGGGTGCACACGAGCAGTACTTC
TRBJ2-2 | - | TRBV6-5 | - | CASSPRTTGELFF | TGTGCCAGCAGTCCCCGGACCACCGGGGAGCTGTTTTTT
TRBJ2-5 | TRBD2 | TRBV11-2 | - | CARGEGETQYF | TGTGCCCGTGGGGAGGGAGAGACCCAGTACTTC
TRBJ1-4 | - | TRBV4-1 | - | CASSQVGGGGEKLFF | TGCGCCAGCAGCCAAGTCGGGGGCGGGGGCGAAAAACTGTTTTTT
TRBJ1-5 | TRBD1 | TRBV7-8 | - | CASSLQGGQPQHF | TGTGCCAGCAGCTTACAGGGGGGACAGCCCCAGCATTTT
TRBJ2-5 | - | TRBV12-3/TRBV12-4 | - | CASSRNPETQYF | TGTGCCAGCAGTAGGAACCCAGAGACCCAGTACTTC
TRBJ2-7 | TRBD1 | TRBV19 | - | CASSRDRGPEQYF | TGTGCCAGTAGTCGCGACAGGGGGCCCGAGCAGTACTTC
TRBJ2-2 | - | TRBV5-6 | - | CASSPGVGAGELFF | TGTGCCAGCAGCCCGGGGGTGGGGGCCGGGGAGCTGTTTTTT
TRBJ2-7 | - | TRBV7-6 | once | CASSLGDLPYEQYF | TGTGCCAGCAGCTTAGGGGACCTACCTTACGAGCAGTACTTC
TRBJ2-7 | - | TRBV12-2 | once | CASDEGVIYEQYF | TGTGCAAGTGATGAGGGAGTGATCTACGAGCAGTACTTC
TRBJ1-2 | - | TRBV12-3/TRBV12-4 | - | CASSGRRITSYTF | TGTGCCAGCTCCGGGCGCAGGATTACGAGCTACACCTTC
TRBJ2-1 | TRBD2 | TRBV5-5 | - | CASSPDGTLAGGKFF | TGTGCCAGCAGCCCCGACGGGACCTTAGCGGGCGGGAAGTTCTTC
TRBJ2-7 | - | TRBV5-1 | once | CASSLDPGLARYEQYF | TGCGCCAGCAGCTTGGACCCAGGGCTAGCGAGATACGAGCAGTACTTC
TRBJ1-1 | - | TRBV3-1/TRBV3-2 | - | CASSLTAMGNTEAFF | TGTGCCAGCAGCCTCACGGCGATGGGCAACACTGAAGCTTTCTTT
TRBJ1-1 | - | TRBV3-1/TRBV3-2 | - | CASRGRNTEAFF | TGTGCCAGCAGAGGCAGGAACACTGAAGCTTTCTTT
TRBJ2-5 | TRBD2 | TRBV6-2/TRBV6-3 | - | CASSFPRGEIQETQYF | TGTGCCAGCAGTTTCCCCCGGGGGGAAATTCAAGAGACCCAGTACTTC
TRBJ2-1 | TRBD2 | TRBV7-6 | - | CASSLNSGGFLSYNEQFF | TGTGCCAGCAGCTTAAATAGCGGGGGGTTTCTCTCCTACAATGAGCAGTTCTTC